This TCR beta chain was retrieved from a study of spatial heterogeneity in lung cancer. Study results and limitations: In tumors, expanded intratumoral alpha and beta TCR counts tracked mutation counts.

As regards this clonotype: Its target is not known.

From the 5' RACE reads, TCRdb called clonotypes with MiXCR, one entry per CDR3 protein. This sample has about 1,500 distinct CDR3 sequences, with 20% to 30% found just once. Per germline, CDR1 ENHRY and CDR2 SYGVKD. The CDR3 is 14 amino acids. V dropped 0 bases and J dropped 6 bases, with 11 bases sitting between them. Specified time point: sample taken at primary tumor resection. The sample consisted of lung tumor tissue, taken at surgery. This receptor was identified in a female donor with early-stage non-small cell lung cancer. V and J are TRBV10-3 and TRBJ1-2; the D is unclear. The CDR3 spells CAISESAGLDGYTF. The DNA for the CDR3 is TGTGCCATCAGTGAGTCAGCGGGGTTGGATGGCTACACCTTC.